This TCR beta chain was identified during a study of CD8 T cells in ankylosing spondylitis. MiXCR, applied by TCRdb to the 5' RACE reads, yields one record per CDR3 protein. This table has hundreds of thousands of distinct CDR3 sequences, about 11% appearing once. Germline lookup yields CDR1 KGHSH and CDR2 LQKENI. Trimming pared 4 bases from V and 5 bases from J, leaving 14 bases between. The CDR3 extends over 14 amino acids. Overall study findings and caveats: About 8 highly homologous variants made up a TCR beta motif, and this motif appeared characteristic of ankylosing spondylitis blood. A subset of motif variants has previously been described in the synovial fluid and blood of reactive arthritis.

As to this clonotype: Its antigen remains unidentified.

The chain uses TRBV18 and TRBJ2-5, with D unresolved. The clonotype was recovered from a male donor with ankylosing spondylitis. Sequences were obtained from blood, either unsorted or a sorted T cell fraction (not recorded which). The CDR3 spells CASSRGRARETQYF. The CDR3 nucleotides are TGTGCCAGCTCACGGGGTCGAGCTCGGGAGACCCAGTACTTC.